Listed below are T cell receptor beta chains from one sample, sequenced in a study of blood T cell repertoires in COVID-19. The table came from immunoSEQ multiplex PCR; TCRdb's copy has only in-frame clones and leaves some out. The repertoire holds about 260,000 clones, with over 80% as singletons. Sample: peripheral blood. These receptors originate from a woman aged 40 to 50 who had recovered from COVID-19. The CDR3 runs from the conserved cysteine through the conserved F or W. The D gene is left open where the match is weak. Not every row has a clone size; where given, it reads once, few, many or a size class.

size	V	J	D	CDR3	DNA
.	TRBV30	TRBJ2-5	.	CAWTPQGLPGTQYF	TGTGCCTGGACCCCTCAGGGACTCCCTGGAACCCAGTACTTC
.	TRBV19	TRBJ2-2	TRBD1	CASSRDRVPGELFF	TGTGCCAGTAGTAGGGACAGGGTCCCCGGGGAGCTGTTTTTT
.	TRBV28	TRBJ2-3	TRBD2	CASSLFLAGLGTDTQYF	TGTGCCAGCAGTTTATTTCTAGCGGGGCTGGGGACAGATACGCAGTATTTT
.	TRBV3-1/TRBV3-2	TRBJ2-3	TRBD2	CASSQEPGGPTDTQYF	TGTGCCAGCAGCCAAGAACCGGGGGGGCCCACAGATACGCAGTATTTT
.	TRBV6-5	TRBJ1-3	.	CASKLQASGNTIYF	TGTGCCAGCAAGCTACAGGCATCTGGAAACACCATATATTTT
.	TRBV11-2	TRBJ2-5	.	CASSPGVGKFQETQYF	TGTGCCAGCAGCCCAGGGGTCGGGAAATTCCAAGAGACCCAGTACTTC
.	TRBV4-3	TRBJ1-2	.	CASSQDVSNYGYTF	TGCGCCAGCAGCCAAGATGTCAGTAACTATGGCTACACCTTC
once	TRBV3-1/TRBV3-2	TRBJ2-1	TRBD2	CASRPTSGGYNEQFF	TGTGCCAGCAGACCCACTAGCGGGGGGTACAATGAGCAGTTCTTC
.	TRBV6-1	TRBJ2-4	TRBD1	CASSDAGGLIAKNIQYF	TGTGCCAGCAGTGATGCAGGGGGCCTAATAGCCAAAAACATTCAGTACTTC
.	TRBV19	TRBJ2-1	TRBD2	CASRLSGGAGYNEQFF	TGTGCCAGTAGGCTTAGCGGGGGGGCAGGCTACAATGAGCAGTTCTTC
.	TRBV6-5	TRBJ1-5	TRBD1	CASSTGTAGQPQHF	TGTGCCAGCAGTACCGGGACAGCGGGTCAGCCCCAGCATTTT
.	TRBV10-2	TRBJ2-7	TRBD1	CASSDRGRVDEQYF	TGCGCCAGCAGCGACAGGGGGCGGGTGGACGAGCAGTACTTC
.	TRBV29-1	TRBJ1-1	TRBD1	CSVPGQGPNTEAFF	TGCAGCGTACCGGGACAGGGGCCGAACACTGAAGCTTTCTTT
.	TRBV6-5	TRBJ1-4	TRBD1	CASGPGQVSREKLFF	TGTGCCAGTGGACCGGGACAGGTCTCTCGGGAAAAACTGTTTTTT
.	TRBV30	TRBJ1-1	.	CAWSVKKGDRTEAFF	TGTGCCTGGAGTGTAAAAAAAGGCGACAGGACTGAAGCTTTCTTT
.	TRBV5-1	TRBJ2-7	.	CASSSQGSYEQYF	TGCGCCAGCAGCTCTCAGGGATCCTACGAGCAGTACTTC
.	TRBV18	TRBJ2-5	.	CASSPRGGETQYF	TGTGCCAGCTCACCTCGAGGGGGAGAGACCCAGTACTTC
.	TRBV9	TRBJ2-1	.	CASSANYEQFF	TGTGCCAGCAGCGCAAATTATGAGCAGTTCTTC
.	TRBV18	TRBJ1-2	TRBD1	CASSPEYGTAYGYTF	TGTGCCAGCTCCCCTGAATACGGGACAGCCTATGGCTACACCTTC
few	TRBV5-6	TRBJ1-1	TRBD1	CASSGTGGGTEAFF	TGTGCCAGCAGCGGGACAGGGGGTGGCACTGAAGCTTTCTTT
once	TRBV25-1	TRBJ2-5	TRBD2	CASSVLAGGQETQYF	TGTGCCAGCAGTGTACTAGCGGGGGGCCAAGAGACCCAGTACTTC
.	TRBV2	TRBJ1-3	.	CASSPGGGGRNTIYF	TGTGCCAGCAGTCCCGGGGGAGGGGGTAGGAACACCATATATTTT
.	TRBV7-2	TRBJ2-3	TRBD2	CASRPGGAWDTQYF	TGTGCCAGCAGACCCGGGGGGGCCTGGGATACGCAGTATTTT
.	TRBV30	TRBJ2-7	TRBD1	CAWNSGTGTYEQYF	TGTGCCTGGAACTCCGGGACAGGGACTTACGAGCAGTACTTC
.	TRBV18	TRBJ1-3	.	CASSDYSGDLGTGNTIYF	TGTGCCAGCTCAGACTATTCAGGGGACCTCGGGACAGGAAACACCATATATTTT
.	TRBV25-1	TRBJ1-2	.	CASSADRSGRGYTF	TGTGCCAGCAGTGCCGACAGGTCCGGGAGGGGCTACACCTTC
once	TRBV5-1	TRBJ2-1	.	CASSFSPTFSNEQFF	TGCGCCAGCAGCTTCTCGCCAACCTTTAGTAATGAGCAGTTCTTC
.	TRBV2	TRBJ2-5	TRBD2	CASSGRGGEETQYF	TGTGCCAGCAGCGGCCGGGGAGGGGAGGAGACCCAGTACTTC
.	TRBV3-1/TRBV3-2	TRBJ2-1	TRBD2	CASSQGRDYHNEQFF	TGTGCCAGCAGCCAAGGCCGGGACTACCACAATGAGCAGTTCTTC
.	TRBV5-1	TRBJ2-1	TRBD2	CASTKALAGGSEEQFF	TGCGCCAGCACCAAGGCCCTAGCGGGGGGATCGGAGGAGCAGTTCTTC
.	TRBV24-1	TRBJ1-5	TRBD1	CATSDSGGRDRALNQPQHF	TGTGCCACCAGTGATTCGGGGGGCCGGGACAGGGCTCTAAATCAGCCCCAGCATTTT
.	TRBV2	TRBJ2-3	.	CASSWQGGEDTQYF	TGTGCCAGCAGTTGGCAGGGGGGAGAAGATACGCAGTATTTT
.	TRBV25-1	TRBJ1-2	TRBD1	CASSISGQETLVYGYTF	TGTGCCAGCAGCATTTCGGGACAGGAAACCTTGGTCTATGGCTACACCTTC
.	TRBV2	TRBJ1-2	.	CASSYREGYTF	TGTGCCAGCAGTTACAGGGAGGGCTACACCTTC
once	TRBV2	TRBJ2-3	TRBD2	CASPDRTSGGGADTQYF	TGTGCCAGCCCCGACCGGACTAGCGGGGGTGGGGCAGATACGCAGTATTTT
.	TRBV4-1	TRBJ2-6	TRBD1	CASSQGQGKTGANVLTF	TGCGCCAGCAGCCAAGGACAGGGGAAAACTGGGGCCAACGTCCTGACTTTC
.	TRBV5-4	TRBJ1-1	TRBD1	CASSGARGARNTEAFF	TGTGCCAGCAGCGGGGCCAGGGGGGCGAGGAACACTGAAGCTTTCTTT
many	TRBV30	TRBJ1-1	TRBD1	CAWSVGTGGRSEAFF	TGTGCCTGGAGTGTAGGAACAGGGGGCAGGTCTGAAGCTTTCTTT
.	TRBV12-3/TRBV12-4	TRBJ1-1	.	CASRLTVGTEAFF	TGTGCCAGCAGACTCACAGTGGGCACTGAAGCTTTCTTT
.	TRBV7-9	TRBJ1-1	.	CASSLFSGNTEAFF	TGTGCCAGCAGCTTGTTTAGCGGGAACACTGAAGCTTTCTTT
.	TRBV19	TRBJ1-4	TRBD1	CASSTGTGGVEKLFF	TGTGCCAGTAGTACCGGGACAGGCGGGGTTGAAAAACTGTTTTTT
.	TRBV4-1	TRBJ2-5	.	CASSQDGLGRETQYF	TGCGCCAGCAGCCAAGACGGACTCGGGAGAGAGACCCAGTACTTC
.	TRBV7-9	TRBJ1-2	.	CASSLGLYGYTF	TGTGCCAGCAGCCTGGGACTCTATGGCTACACCTTC
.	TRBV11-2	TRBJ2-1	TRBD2	CASRGVAGGHYSYNEQFF	TGTGCCAGCCGAGGGGTAGCGGGGGGTCACTACTCCTACAATGAGCAGTTCTTC
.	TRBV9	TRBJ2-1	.	CASSEGGQSYNEQFF	TGTGCCAGCAGCGAGGGTGGACAGAGCTACAATGAGCAGTTCTTC
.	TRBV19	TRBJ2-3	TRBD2	CASRKLAGGSADTQYF	TGTGCCAGTAGGAAACTAGCGGGGGGGTCCGCAGATACGCAGTATTTT
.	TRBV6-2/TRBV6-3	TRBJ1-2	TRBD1	CASSPWTGYTYGYTF	TGTGCCAGCAGTCCGTGGACAGGCTACACCTATGGCTACACCTTC
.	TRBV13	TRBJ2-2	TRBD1	CASSLSWDRAIGELFF	TGTGCCAGCAGCTTATCCTGGGACAGGGCTATCGGGGAGCTGTTTTTT
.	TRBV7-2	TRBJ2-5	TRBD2	CASSLVDSGGTGETQYF	TGTGCCAGCAGCTTAGTCGATAGCGGGGGGACGGGGGAGACCCAGTACTTC
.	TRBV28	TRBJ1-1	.	CASSHRSTEAFF	TGTGCCAGCAGCCATCGTAGCACTGAAGCTTTCTTT
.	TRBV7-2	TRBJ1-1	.	CASSFRGRGTEAFF	TGTGCCAGCAGCTTTCGGGGTCGTGGCACTGAAGCTTTCTTT
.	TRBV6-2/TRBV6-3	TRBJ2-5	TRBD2	CASSSGGLALETQYF	TGTGCCAGCAGCTCTGGGGGACTAGCTTTAGAGACCCAGTACTTC
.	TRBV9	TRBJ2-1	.	CASSPKGGRGSYNEQFF	TGTGCCAGCAGCCCGAAGGGGGGGAGAGGGTCCTACAATGAGCAGTTCTTC
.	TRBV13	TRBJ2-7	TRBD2	CASRGRGEQYF	TGTGCCAGCAGAGGGAGGGGCGAGCAGTACTTC